Each of the 14 T cell receptor beta chains below was sequenced from the same sample in a study of regulatory T cells in long-lasting Graves disease. As for time point: persistent/refractory GD, antithyroid drugs over 5 years with positive TRAb. RNA isolated from PBMCs was used to make the TCR library. Arm-PCR with iRepertoire HTBI primers amplified the CDR3 regions for these TCR beta libraries. TCRdb recomputed calls from the multiplex PCR reads with MiXCR, one row per CDR3 protein. This table has 600,000 to 850,000 distinct CDR3 sequences, about 32% appearing once. The source material was peripheral blood mononuclear cells (PBMCs), sampled when the disease was refractory, from a patient treated with antithyroid drugs. The receptor source for this set is a female donor with Graves disease.

This clonotype appeared a few times. V and J are TRBV18 and TRBJ1-5; no definite D call. The CDR3 runs to 14 residues. V gave up 0 bases and J gave up 6 bases, with 9 bases separating them. Looked up from germline, CDR1 is KGHSH and CDR2 is LQKENI. The CDR3 DNA reads as TGTGCCAGCTCACCACCAGGGCAGGCTCAGCCCCAGCATTTT. Protein product: CASSPPGQAQPQHF.

The chain uses TRBV5-1 and TRBJ1-2; TRBD1 matches 8 bases. Germline V lookup: CDR1 SGHRS, CDR2 YFSETQ. The CDR3 spans 15 residues. Germline trimming cut 3 bases from V and 4 bases from J; bases unmatched to any gene: 8. CDR3 nucleotides: TGCGCCAGCAGCTCCGGGACAGGCCAAGGCTATGGCTACACCTTC. It translates to CASSSGTGQGYGYTF.

In this sample, this clonotype turned up a few times. The chain is built from TRBV12-3 or TRBV12-4 and TRBJ1-1; D ambiguous. V gave up 0 bases and J gave up 6 bases, with 8 bases separating them. The CDR3 is 13 residues long. The chain's CDR3 is CASSLAEMAEAFF. The CDR3 DNA sequence: TGTGCCAGCAGTTTAGCAGAGATGGCTGAAGCTTTCTTT.

The V gene is TRBV18, the J gene TRBJ1-4; 9 bases align to TRBD1. V was pared by 6 bases and J by 8 bases, with 10 bases of the junction left unmatched. The CDR3 has 15 residues. CDR1 is KGHSH and CDR2 is LQKENI in the germline V gene. The CDR3 nucleotides read TGTGCCAGCTCTCAAAACAGGGGGCGCCGAGAAAAACTGTTTTTT. It is translated as CASSQNRGRREKLFF.

This chain uses TRBV5-1 with TRBJ1-1; TRBD1 matches at 9 bases. CDR3 length: 17 amino acids. Germline CDR1 is SGHRS and CDR2 is YFSETQ. Trimming took 0 bases from V and 3 from J; bases not matched to a gene: 9. The CDR3 is CASSLAGGRTGDTEAFF. CDR3 coding DNA: TGCGCCAGCAGCTTGGCCGGGGGTCGGACAGGGGACACTGAAGCTTTCTTT.

This clonotype was observed a handful of times. The chain uses TRBV10-3 and TRBJ1-1; a possible D gene is TRBD1 (5 bases). V was shortened by 6 bases and J by 0 bases, with 14 bases between the two germline ends. The V gene's germline CDR1 is ENHRY and CDR2 SYGVKD. The CDR3 has 15 amino acids. CDR3 amino acids: CAISRVETLNTEAFF. The CDR3 DNA is TGTGCCATCAGCAGGGTAGAGACATTGAACACTGAAGCTTTCTTT.

This clonotype was detected a few times. The rearrangement joins TRBV10-3 to TRBJ1-1; D not resolved. The CDR3 extends over 11 amino acids. CDR1 is ENHRY, CDR2 SYGVKD, per germline. V lost 3 bases, J lost 7 bases, and 6 bases lay in between. As DNA, the CDR3 is TGTGCCATCAGTGAAGCTGGTGAAGCTTTCTTT. Protein product: CAISEAGEAFF.

This rearrangement joins TRBV5-1 to TRBJ2-7, with D perhaps matching TRBD2 (6 bases). Deletions cut 5 bases from V and 3 bases from J, with 24 bases between. The germline gives CDR1 SGHRS, CDR2 YFSETQ. The CDR3 has 17 residues. This CDR3 is CASRLPAEGTLHYEQYF. The DNA of the CDR3 is TGCGCCAGCAGACTACCTGCTGAGGGGACTTTACACTACGAGCAGTACTTC.

This chain connects TRBV20-1 to TRBJ2-6; D is unclear. Germline-derived CDR1 and CDR2 are DFQATT and SNEGSKA (reference sequence). The CDR3 runs 14 residues. V lost 6 bases and J 2 bases, leaving 11 bases between the germline ends. In nucleotides, the CDR3 is TGCAGTGCCCAAACAGTAGCTGGGGCCAACGTCCTGACTTTC. Protein: CSAQTVAGANVLTF.

This clonotype showed up many times. The chain combines TRBV30 with TRBJ2-7; D uncertain. Trimming pared 2 bases from V and 3 bases from J, leaving 11 bases between. The CDR3 contains 13 residues. Germline V lookup: CDR1 GTSNPN, CDR2 SVGIG (reference sequence). Here the CDR3 DNA reads TGTGCCTGGAGTCTCGCGAAGAGCTACGAGCAGTACTTC. Its translation: CAWSLAKSYEQYF. Filled out from reference TRBV30 and TRBJ2-7, the complete variable domain reads SQTIHQWPATLVQPVGSPLSLECTVEGTSNPNLYWYRQAAGRGLQLLFYSVGIGQISSEVPQNLSASRPQDRQFILSSKKLLLSDSGFYLCAWSLAKSYEQYFGPGTRLTVT.

This clonotype was found a few times. The chain combines TRBV20-1 with TRBJ1-1; 7 bases fit TRBD1. V lost 3 bases and J lost 7; bases outside the gene matches: 5. From germline, CDR1 is DFQATT and CDR2 SNEGSKA (reference sequence). The length of the CDR3 is 12 residues. This CDR3 reads CSASIRDSEAFF. The DNA of the CDR3 is TGCAGTGCTAGTATCCGGGACAGTGAAGCTTTCTTT.

This clonotype has a single count. V gene TRBV29-1 combines with J gene TRBJ1-2; possibly TRBD1 for D (5 bases). The germline gives CDR1 SQVTM, CDR2 ANQGSEA. CDR3 length: 12 amino acids. Trimming took 2 bases from V and 8 from J, leaving 12 bases between them. In DNA form, the CDR3 reads TGCAGCGTTGAAACTTCAGGGAACGGCTACACCTTC. Translation gives CSVETSGNGYTF.

V usage is TRBV4-1 and J usage is TRBJ1-5; no definite D call. There are 13 residues in the CDR3. Deletions cut 1 base from V and 7 bases from J, with 8 bases between. Germline V gene data show CDR1 as MGHRA and CDR2 as YSYEKL. CDR3 protein: CASSQVRAQPQHF. CDR3 DNA: TGCGCCAGCAGCCAAGTGAGGGCCCAGCCCCAGCATTTT.

This clonotype was observed a handful of times. The chain joins TRBV28 to TRBJ1-5; TRBD1 agrees at 7 bases. The CDR3 consists of 16 residues. Germline V gives CDR1 MDHEN, CDR2 SYDVKM. V trimming: 3 bases; J trimming: 6 bases; junction bases outside the gene matches: 11. The CDR3 loop is CASSFATGVSGQPQHF. CDR3 nucleotides: TGTGCCAGCAGTTTCGCTACAGGGGTTAGTGGTCAGCCCCAGCATTTT. Using reference TRBV28 and TRBJ1-5 for the parts outside the CDR3, the full variable domain is DVKVTQSSRYLVKRTGEKVFLECVQDMDHENMFWYRQDPGLGLRLIYFSYDVKMKEKGDIPEGYSVSREKKERFSLILESASTNQTSMYLCASSFATGVSGQPQHFGDGTRLSIL.